This is a list of T cell receptor beta chains from one sample in a study of cytomegalovirus exposure and HLA in healthy donors. Sequencing was performed with immunoSEQ multiplex PCR; in TCRdb, only in-frame clones are kept and a portion is missing. The sample has some 200,000 clones, about 9.4% seen once. The sample taken for sequencing was PBMCs. These receptors were taken from a young woman in good health and CMV-seropositive. Both conserved end residues are part of each CDR3. D genes are given only for firm matches. Size tells how often a clone was seen (once, few, many) or the class of an expanded clone, and some rows leave it out.

D	length	V	J	size	CDR3	DNA
NA	12	TRBV19	TRBJ2-2	once	CASTPSAGELFF	TGTGCCAGTACCCCATCAGCCGGGGAGCTGTTTTTT
NA	14	TRBV9	TRBJ1-2	NA	CASSALGQNYGYTF	TGTGCCAGCAGCGCCCTCGGACAGAACTATGGCTACACCTTC
NA	14	TRBV7-2	TRBJ2-1	NA	CASSSDWSSGEQFF	TGTGCCAGCAGCTCGGACTGGAGCTCGGGCGAGCAGTTCTTC
NA	13	TRBV25-1	TRBJ2-1	NA	CASTPGRFNEQFF	TGTGCCAGCACCCCTGGCCGTTTCAATGAGCAGTTCTTC
TRBD2	16	TRBV4-1	TRBJ2-2	few	CASSRSGRRDTGELFF	TGCGCCAGCAGCCGGAGCGGGAGGAGGGACACCGGGGAGCTGTTTTTT
NA	14	TRBV5-1	TRBJ1-2	NA	CASSSSGGEYGYTF	TGCGCCAGCAGCTCCTCCGGGGGGGAGTATGGCTACACCTTC
NA	15	TRBV30	TRBJ2-7	NA	CAWSVGDPLAYEQYF	TGTGCCTGGAGTGTAGGAGACCCTTTAGCCTACGAGCAGTACTTC
NA	14	TRBV5-1	TRBJ2-7	few	CASSFAGSVYEQYF	TGCGCCAGCAGCTTCGCGGGATCAGTGTACGAGCAGTACTTC
NA	14	TRBV21-1	TRBJ1-1	NA	CASSKAGFGTEAFF	TGTGCCAGCAGCAAAGCCGGGTTCGGCACTGAAGCTTTCTTT
NA	11	TRBV30	TRBJ2-3	few	CAWELADTQYF	TGTGCCTGGGAATTAGCAGATACGCAGTATTTT
NA	15	TRBV30	TRBJ1-4	NA	CAWVRKGDPNEKLFF	TGTGCCTGGGTCCGAAAGGGGGACCCAAATGAAAAACTGTTTTTT
NA	14	TRBV7-9	TRBJ2-7	NA	CASSLVLEPYEQYF	TGTGCCAGCAGCTTAGTTCTAGAGCCCTACGAGCAGTACTTC
TRBD1	13	TRBV11-1	TRBJ1-1	NA	CASSPRQGNEAFF	TGTGCCAGCAGCCCCCGACAGGGCAATGAAGCTTTCTTT
TRBD1	15	TRBV9	TRBJ2-5	once	CASSPPPGGAETQYF	TGTGCCAGCAGCCCCCCCCCAGGGGGCGCAGAGACCCAGTACTTC
NA	14	TRBV6-5	TRBJ2-1	few	CASSRDFALNEQFF	TGTGCCAGCAGTCGGGACTTCGCTCTTAATGAGCAGTTCTTC
TRBD2	15	TRBV19	TRBJ2-3	few	CASSLRGGGTDTQYF	TGTGCCAGTAGTTTGCGGGGGGGCGGCACAGATACGCAGTATTTT
NA	16	TRBV6-1	TRBJ2-2	NA	CASSEYGRGNTGELFF	TGTGCCAGCAGTGAGTATGGCAGGGGAAACACCGGGGAGCTGTTTTTT
TRBD1	18	TRBV5-1	TRBJ1-3	few	CASSLQKSNRDSGNTIYF	TGCGCCAGCAGCTTGCAGAAGAGTAACAGGGACAGTGGAAACACCATATATTTT
NA	15	TRBV7-8	TRBJ2-5	NA	CASSLVVPPSGTQYF	TGTGCCAGCAGCTTAGTAGTACCCCCCTCCGGGACCCAGTACTTC
TRBD1	13	TRBV2	TRBJ1-4	NA	CASSGDSRVKLFF	TGTGCCAGCAGTGGGGACAGTAGGGTAAAACTGTTTTTT
NA	15	TRBV7-2	TRBJ2-7	NA	CASSLAPGPGNEQYF	TGTGCCAGCAGCTTGGCCCCGGGCCCAGGGAACGAGCAGTACTTC
NA	14	TRBV2	TRBJ1-2	NA	CASSEQRGAYGYTF	TGTGCCAGCAGTGAACAACGGGGGGCGTATGGCTACACCTTC
NA	13	TRBV10-1	TRBJ2-1	NA	CASSPSPAGEQFF	TGCGCCAGCAGCCCTTCCCCGGCGGGTGAGCAGTTCTTC
TRBD2	15	TRBV9	TRBJ2-3	few	CASSLRLAVTDTQYF	TGTGCCAGCAGCCTTCGACTAGCGGTCACAGATACGCAGTATTTT
NA	14	TRBV7-9	TRBJ1-2	NA	CASSSPPGAYGYTF	TGTGCCAGCAGCTCGCCCCCGGGAGCTTATGGCTACACCTTC
NA	14	TRBV6-1	TRBJ2-7	NA	CASSEVGDGGEQYF	TGTGCCAGCAGTGAAGTAGGAGACGGGGGCGAGCAGTACTTC
NA	11	TRBV20-1	TRBJ2-7	NA	CSARVGAEQYF	TGCAGTGCTAGAGTGGGGGCCGAGCAGTACTTC
TRBD2	18	TRBV7-9	TRBJ2-5	few	CASSWRVAGEEWGETQYF	TGTGCCAGCAGCTGGCGTGTTGCGGGAGAAGAATGGGGAGAGACCCAGTACTTC
NA	17	TRBV5-1	TRBJ2-6	NA	CASSPWTIVRGANVLTF	TGCGCCAGCAGCCCCTGGACAATTGTAAGGGGGGCCAACGTCCTGACTTTC
TRBD1	15	TRBV14	TRBJ1-4	few	CASSSTGETGEKLFF	TGTGCCAGCAGTTCCACAGGGGAGACGGGTGAAAAACTGTTTTTT
TRBD1	14	TRBV29-1	TRBJ2-7	few	CSVLTGDLPYEQYF	TGCAGCGTCCTGACAGGGGACCTTCCCTACGAGCAGTACTTC
TRBD2	16	TRBV2	TRBJ2-1	NA	CASSLSGTSRLDEQFF	TGTGCCAGCAGTCTTTCCGGGACTAGCAGGTTAGATGAGCAGTTCTTC
TRBD2	15	TRBV5-1	TRBJ2-1	NA	CASSLGTSGYNEQFF	TGCGCCAGCAGCTTAGGGACTAGCGGATACAATGAGCAGTTCTTC
NA	16	TRBV7-8	TRBJ1-2	NA	CASSLAEGSRDYGYTF	TGTGCCAGCAGCTTAGCGGAGGGGAGCAGGGACTATGGCTACACCTTC
TRBD1	17	TRBV18	TRBJ2-2	NA	CASSPALTGAATGELFF	TGTGCCAGCTCACCTGCCTTGACAGGGGCGGCCACCGGGGAGCTGTTTTTT
NA	15	TRBV6-1	TRBJ1-2	few	CASSDGRTWAYGYTF	TGTGCCAGCAGTGATGGGCGAACGTGGGCCTATGGCTACACCTTC
TRBD1	15	TRBV7-2	TRBJ2-7	NA	CASSSTYRGLYEQYF	TGTGCCAGCAGCTCAACCTACAGGGGGCTGTACGAGCAGTACTTC
NA	12	TRBV5-5	TRBJ2-7	NA	CASSLQGYEQYF	TGTGCCAGCAGCTTACAGGGCTACGAGCAGTACTTC
NA	14	TRBV4-1	TRBJ2-7	NA	CASSPVGGSDEQYF	TGCGCCAGCAGCCCCGTTGGGGGCTCGGACGAGCAGTACTTC
NA	15	TRBV7-3	TRBJ2-6	NA	CASSFPGTGANVLTF	TGTGCCAGCAGCTTCCCGGGTACTGGGGCCAACGTCCTGACTTTC
NA	12	TRBV11-3	TRBJ2-5	NA	CASSLRSETQYF	TGTGCCAGCAGCTTACGGTCCGAGACCCAGTACTTC
TRBD1	13	TRBV5-1	TRBJ1-2	few	CASSFDRGQGYTF	TGCGCCAGCAGTTTCGACAGGGGGCAGGGCTACACCTTC
NA	13	TRBV27	TRBJ2-1	NA	CASTNTGYNEQFF	TGTGCCAGCACAAATACAGGGTACAATGAGCAGTTCTTC